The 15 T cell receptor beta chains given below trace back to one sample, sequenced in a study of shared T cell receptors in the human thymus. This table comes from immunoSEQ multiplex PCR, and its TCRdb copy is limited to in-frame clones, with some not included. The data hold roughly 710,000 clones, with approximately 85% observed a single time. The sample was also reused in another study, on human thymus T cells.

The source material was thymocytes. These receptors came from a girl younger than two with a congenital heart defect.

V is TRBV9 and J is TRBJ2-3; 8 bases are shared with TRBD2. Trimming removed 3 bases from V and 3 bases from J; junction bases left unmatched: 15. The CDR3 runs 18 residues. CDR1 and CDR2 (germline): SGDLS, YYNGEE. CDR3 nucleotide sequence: TGTGCCAGCAGCGCGGAGGGGACGCGGGGGGCCTGGACAGATACGCAGTATTTT. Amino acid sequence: CASSAEGTRGAWTDTQYF.

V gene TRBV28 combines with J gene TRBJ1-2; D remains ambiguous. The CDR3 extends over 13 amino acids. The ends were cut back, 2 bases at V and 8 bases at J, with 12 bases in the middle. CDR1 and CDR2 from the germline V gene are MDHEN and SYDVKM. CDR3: CASSLRQADGYTF. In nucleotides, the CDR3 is TGTGCCAGCAGTTTAAGGCAGGCCGACGGCTACACCTTC.

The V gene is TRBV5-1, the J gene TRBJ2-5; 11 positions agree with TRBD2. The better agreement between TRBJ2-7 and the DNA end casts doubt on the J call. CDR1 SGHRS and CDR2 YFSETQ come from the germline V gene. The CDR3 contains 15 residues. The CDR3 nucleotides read TGCGCCAGCAGCTTGGGACTAGCGGGGTCCTACGAGCAGTACTTC. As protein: CASSLGLAGSYEQYF.

The chain's CDR3 is CASSLSRISKNSGANVLTF. The CDR3 coding sequence is TGTGCCAGCAGTTTATCTCGCATCAGTAAAAACTCTGGGGCCAACGTCCTGACTTTC. The chain links TRBV27 to TRBJ2-6; D call uncertain. This CDR3 contains 19 residues. Trimming removed 0 bases from V and 0 bases from J, with 15 bases in between. The germline CDR1 and CDR2 sequences are MNHEY and SMNVEV (reference sequence).

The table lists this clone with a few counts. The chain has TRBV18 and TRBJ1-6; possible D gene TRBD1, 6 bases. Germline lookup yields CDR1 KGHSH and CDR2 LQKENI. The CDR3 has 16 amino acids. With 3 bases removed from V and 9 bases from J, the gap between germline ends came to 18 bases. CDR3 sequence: CASSPSDGRGGSPLHF. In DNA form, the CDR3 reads TGTGCCAGCTCACCTTCCGATGGGAGGGGGGGTTCACCCCTCCACTTT.

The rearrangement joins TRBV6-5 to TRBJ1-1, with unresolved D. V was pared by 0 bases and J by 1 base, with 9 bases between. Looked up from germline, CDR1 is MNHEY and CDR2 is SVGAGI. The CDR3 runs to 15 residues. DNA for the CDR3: TGTGCCAGCAGTTACTCTCGACCAGGGAACACTGAAGCTTTCTTT. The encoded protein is CASSYSRPGNTEAFF.

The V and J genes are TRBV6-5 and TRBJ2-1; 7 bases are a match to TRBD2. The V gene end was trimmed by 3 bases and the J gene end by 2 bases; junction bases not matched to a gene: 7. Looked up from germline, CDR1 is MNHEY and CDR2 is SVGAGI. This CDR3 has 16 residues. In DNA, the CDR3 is TGTGCCAGCAGTTATGACAAGCGGGGCACCTACAATGAGCAGTTCTTC. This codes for CASSYDKRGTYNEQFF.

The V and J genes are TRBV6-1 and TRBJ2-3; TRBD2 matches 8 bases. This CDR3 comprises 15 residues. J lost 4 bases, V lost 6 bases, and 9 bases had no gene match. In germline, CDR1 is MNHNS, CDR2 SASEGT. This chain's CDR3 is CASSPAGEAADTQYF. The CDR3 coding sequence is TGTGCCAGCAGCCCAGCGGGGGAAGCGGCAGATACGCAGTATTTT.

The DNA of the CDR3 is TGCGCCAGCAGACAGAGAAACACCGGGGAGCTGTTTTTT. Its translation: CASRQRNTGELFF. V is TRBV5-1 and J is TRBJ2-2; no firm D call. Per germline, CDR1 SGHRS and CDR2 YFSETQ. Trimming stripped 5 bases from V and 2 bases from J, with 7 bases between. The CDR3 is made up of 13 amino acids.

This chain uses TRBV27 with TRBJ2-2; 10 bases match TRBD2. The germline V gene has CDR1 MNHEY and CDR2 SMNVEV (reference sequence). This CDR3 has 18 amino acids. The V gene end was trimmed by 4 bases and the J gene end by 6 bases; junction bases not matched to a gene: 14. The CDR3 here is CASSSPLNGLAVPGELFF. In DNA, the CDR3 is TGTGCCAGCAGTTCGCCTCTTAATGGACTAGCGGTCCCCGGGGAGCTGTTTTTT.

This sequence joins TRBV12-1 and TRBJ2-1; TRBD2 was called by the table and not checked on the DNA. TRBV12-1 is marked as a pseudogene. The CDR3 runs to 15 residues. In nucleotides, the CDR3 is TGTGCCAGCAGCGCTTGGACTCCCTCCCGCAATGAGCAGTTCTTC. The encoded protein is CASSAWTPSRNEQFF.

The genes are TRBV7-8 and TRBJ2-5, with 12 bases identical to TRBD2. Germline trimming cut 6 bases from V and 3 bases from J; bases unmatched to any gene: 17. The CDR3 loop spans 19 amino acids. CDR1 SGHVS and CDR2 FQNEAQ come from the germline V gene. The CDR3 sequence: CASRSAGGPSGGAEETQYF. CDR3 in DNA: TGTGCCAGCAGATCTGCGGGGGGTCCTAGCGGGGGGGCCGAAGAGACCCAGTACTTC.

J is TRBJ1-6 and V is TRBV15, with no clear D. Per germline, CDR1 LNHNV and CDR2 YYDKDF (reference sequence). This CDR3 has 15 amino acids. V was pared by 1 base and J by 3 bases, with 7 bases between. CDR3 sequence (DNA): TGTGCCACCAGCAGAGTGGCAGTCTATAATTCACCCCTCCACTTT. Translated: CATSRVAVYNSPLHF.

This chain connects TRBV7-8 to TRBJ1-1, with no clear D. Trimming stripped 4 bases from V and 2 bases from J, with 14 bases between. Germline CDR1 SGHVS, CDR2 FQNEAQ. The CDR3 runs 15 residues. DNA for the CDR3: TGTGCCAGCAGCTACTTGGGGTCGGGAAACACTGAAGCTTTCTTT. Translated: CASSYLGSGNTEAFF.

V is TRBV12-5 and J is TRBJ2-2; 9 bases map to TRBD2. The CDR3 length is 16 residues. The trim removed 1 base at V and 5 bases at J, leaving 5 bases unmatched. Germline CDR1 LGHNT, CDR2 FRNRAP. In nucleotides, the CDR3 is TGTGCTAGTGGTTTGGCCCGGGGACTAGCAACCGGGGAGCTGTTTTTT. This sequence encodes CASGLARGLATGELFF.